The TCR beta chain under discussion was sequenced for a study of cytomegalovirus exposure and HLA in healthy donors. Study-wide findings and caveats: Cytomegalovirus-associated TCR beta chains were listed, numbering roughly 150. Most of the CMV-associated TCR beta chains (in a later analysis) appeared to be HLA-restricted.

This clone is a singleton in its sample. Its antigen is unidentified. Germline V gene data show CDR1 as LGHNA and CDR2 as YSLEER. With 4 bases removed from V and 10 bases from J, the gap between germline ends came to 17 bases. This CDR3 has 15 residues. It was with 60 Vbeta and 13 Jbeta primers that the PCR ran. Only in-frame clones appear in the TCRdb table, and some are missing; sequencing was by immunoSEQ multiplex PCR. The sample lists some 66,000 clones, 80% to 90% occurring once. The receptor's source is a woman in her twenties or thirties in good health and CMV-seronegative. This chain joins TRBV4-3 and TRBJ1-6, with TRBD1 as a possible D gene (5 bases). The sequencing sample was made of PBMCs. The CDR3 DNA follows: TGCGCCAGCAGCCCCTCGTGGCAGGGTGGGTCACCCCTCCACTTT. Protein: CASSPSWQGGSPLHF.